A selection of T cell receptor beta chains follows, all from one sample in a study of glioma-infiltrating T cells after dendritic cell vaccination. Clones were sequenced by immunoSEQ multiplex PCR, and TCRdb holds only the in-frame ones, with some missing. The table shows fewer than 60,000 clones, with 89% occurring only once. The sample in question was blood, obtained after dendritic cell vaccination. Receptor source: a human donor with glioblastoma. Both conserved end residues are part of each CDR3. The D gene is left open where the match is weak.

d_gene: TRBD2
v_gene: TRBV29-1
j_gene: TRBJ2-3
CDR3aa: CSVVAGVGDTQYF

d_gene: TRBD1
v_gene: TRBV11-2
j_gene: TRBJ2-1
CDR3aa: CASSWTGGSYNEQFF

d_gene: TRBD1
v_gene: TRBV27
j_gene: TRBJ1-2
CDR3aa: CASRNRGFHGYTF

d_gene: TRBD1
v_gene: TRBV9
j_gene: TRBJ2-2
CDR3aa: CASSVTFSDRVAGELFF

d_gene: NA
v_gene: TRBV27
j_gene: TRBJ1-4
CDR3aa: CASSLLGAREKLFF

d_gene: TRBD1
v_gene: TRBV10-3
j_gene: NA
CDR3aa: CAITADREVGTGELFF

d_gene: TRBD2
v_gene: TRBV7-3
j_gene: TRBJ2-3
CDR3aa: CASSLFGLAGGDTQYF

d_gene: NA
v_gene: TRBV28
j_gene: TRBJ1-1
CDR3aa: CASRPRTRVSTEAFF

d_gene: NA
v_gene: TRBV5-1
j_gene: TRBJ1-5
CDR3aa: CASSLDPGGNQPQHF

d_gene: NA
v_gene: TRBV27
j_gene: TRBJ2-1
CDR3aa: CASSLGRYNEQFF

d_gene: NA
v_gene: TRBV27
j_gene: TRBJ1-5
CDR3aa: CASRSLNQPQHF

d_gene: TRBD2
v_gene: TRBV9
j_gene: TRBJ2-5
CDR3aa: CASSHSIAGLQETQYF

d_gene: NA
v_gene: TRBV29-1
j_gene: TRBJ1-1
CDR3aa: CSVEWPKQDSSGDTEAFF

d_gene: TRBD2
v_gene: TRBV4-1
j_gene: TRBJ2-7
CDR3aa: CASSQAGVYEQYF

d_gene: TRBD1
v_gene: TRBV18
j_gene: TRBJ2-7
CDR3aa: CASSQGQGYYEQYF

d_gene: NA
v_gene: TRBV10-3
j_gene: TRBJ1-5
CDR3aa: CAISELDFVGNQPQHF

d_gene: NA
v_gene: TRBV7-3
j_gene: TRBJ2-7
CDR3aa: CASSLRSTYEQYF

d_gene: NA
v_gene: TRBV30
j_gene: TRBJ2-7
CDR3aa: CAWSDLNGGLYEQYF

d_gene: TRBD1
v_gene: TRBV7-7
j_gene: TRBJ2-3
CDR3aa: CASSSGTAWGDTQYF